The 24 T cell receptor beta chains below were found in one sample sequenced in a study of Ad26.COV2.S vaccination and SARS-CoV-2 variants. Some clones are missing from TCRdb's copy, which holds only in-frame ones; the method was immunoSEQ multiplex PCR. The sample lists about 280,000 clones, more than 75% seen once, with around 3% in the top ten. As for treatment: approximately 18 received Ad26.COV2.S at low or high dose, single or two shots; 5 received placebo; per-sample allocation not given. Sampling happened 63 days after the first vaccine or placebo injection. The source was peripheral blood, collected in a trial of Ad26.COV2.S vaccine versus placebo. The receptors were gathered from a person between 18 and 65 years old who received the Ad26.COV2.S COVID-19 vaccine or a placebo.

The J gene is TRBJ1-2, the V gene TRBV30; D uncertain. Deletions cut 0 bases from V and 8 bases from J, with 13 bases between. This CDR3 spans 13 amino acids. CDR1 and CDR2 from the germline V gene are GTSNPN and SVGIG (reference sequence). The CDR3: CAWSVTLAEGYTF. DNA of the CDR3: TGTGCCTGGAGTGTAACCCTCGCAGAGGGCTACACCTTC.

This chain uses TRBV5-1 with TRBJ2-3; 7 bases are a match to TRBD2. Germline V gives CDR1 SGHRS, CDR2 YFSETQ. The CDR3 consists of 13 residues. V shed 3 bases and J 5 bases; nucleotides not matched to a gene: 3. The CDR3 protein is CASSSAGLDTQYF. The DNA of the CDR3 is TGCGCCAGCAGCTCAGCGGGATTAGATACGCAGTATTTT.

The chain is built from TRBV30 and TRBJ1-5; D is unresolved. V lost 3 bases and J 0 bases, leaving 9 bases between the germline ends. CDR1 and CDR2 (germline): GTSNPN, SVGIG (reference sequence). This CDR3 is 14 amino acids long. The CDR3 nucleotides are TGTGCCTGGAGAAGGTCAGCTAGCAATCAGCCCCAGCATTTT. Amino acid sequence: CAWRRSASNQPQHF.

The rearrangement uses TRBV7-6 and TRBJ1-1; 8 bases agree with TRBD1. The length of the CDR3 is 15 residues. CDR1 and CDR2 (germline): SGHVS, FNYEAQ. Losses at the gene ends were 5 bases for V and 0 bases for J; bases not matched to a gene: 5. CDR3 loop: CASSPGGSMNTEAFF. For the CDR3, the DNA is TGTGCCAGCAGCCCAGGGGGCAGTATGAACACTGAAGCTTTCTTT. Full variable domain (remainder filled in from reference TRBV7-6 and TRBJ1-1): GAGVSQSPRYKVTKRGQDVALRCDPISGHVSLYWYRQALGQGPEFLTYFNYEAQQDKSGLPNDRFSAERPEGSISTLTIQRTEQRDSAMYRCASSPGGSMNTEAFFGQGTRLTVV.

This clone was recorded only once. The J gene is TRBJ2-1, the V gene TRBV6-5; weak D call: TRBD2 (5 bases). V lost 8 bases, J lost 6 bases, and 20 bases lay in between. The CDR3 runs to 15 residues. Germline V gene data show CDR1 as MNHEY and CDR2 as SVGAGI. DNA of the CDR3: TGTGCCAGCGGACTCGGACGGTACAAGGGCAATGAGCAGTTCTTC. This codes for CASGLGRYKGNEQFF.

This CDR3 is CASTPGAGGIREQYF. CDR3 in DNA: TGTGCCAGCACCCCGGGGGCGGGAGGTATCAGGGAGCAGTACTTC. The chain uses TRBV2 and TRBJ2-7, with 8 nucleotides matching TRBD2. Germline CDR1 reads SNHLY; CDR2 reads FYNNEI. J was trimmed by 7 bases and V by 7 bases; bases with no gene match: 15. The CDR3 is 15 amino acids.

The V call is TRBV7-9, the J call TRBJ1-4; D gene unclear. Germline loops: CDR1 SEHNR, CDR2 FQNEAQ (reference sequence). CDR3 length equals 14 residues. With 7 bases removed from V and 8 bases from J, the gap between germline ends came to 17 bases. The CDR3 nucleotides are TGTGCCAGCACCAGAGGAGGGATGGGAGAAAAACTGTTTTTT. Translating it yields CASTRGGMGEKLFF.

V usage is TRBV6-2 or TRBV6-3 and J usage is TRBJ1-2; possible D gene TRBD1, 6 bases. The V gene lost 5 bases and the J gene lost 8 bases, with 12 bases spanning the gap. Germline V gene data show CDR1 as MNHEY and CDR2 as SVGEGT. The length of the CDR3 is 12 residues. CDR3 loop: CASSIRGLGYTF. The CDR3 region has the DNA TGTGCCAGCAGTATCAGGGGATTAGGCTACACCTTC.

The V call is TRBV9, the J call TRBJ1-5; TRBD1 agrees at 8 bases. Per the germline V gene, CDR1 is SGDLS and CDR2 is YYNGEE. Trimming cost V 0 bases and J 2 bases; bases outside gene matches: 7. This CDR3 is 17 amino acids long. The CDR3 reads CASSVDAGGIGNQPQHF. In DNA, the CDR3 is TGTGCCAGCAGCGTAGACGCAGGGGGCATTGGCAATCAGCCCCAGCATTTT.

The V call is TRBV19, the J call TRBJ1-5; D remains ambiguous. This CDR3 spans 13 amino acids. CDR1 is LNHDA and CDR2 is SQIVND in the germline V gene (reference sequence). The V gene lost 1 base and the J gene lost 3 bases, with 4 bases spanning the gap. The CDR3 loop reads CASSIVLNQPQHF. The CDR3 DNA reads as TGTGCCAGTAGTATAGTACTCAATCAGCCCCAGCATTTT.

This clone was observed a few times. This sequence joins TRBV3-1 (or the pseudogene TRBV3-2) and TRBJ2-1; D unclear. The germline V gene encodes CDR1 LGHDT and CDR2 YNNKEL (reference sequence). This CDR3 is 12 amino acids long. V lost 2 bases to trimming and J lost 9 bases, with 8 bases between them. CDR3 sequence (DNA): TGTGCCAGCAGCCAACTTAGTGGTGAGCAGTTCTTC. This sequence encodes CASSQLSGEQFF.

V usage is TRBV7-2 and J usage is TRBJ2-3; TRBD2 aligns across 7 bases. Germline V gene sequence: CDR1 SGHTA, CDR2 FQGNSA. CDR3 length equals 17 residues. V gave up 5 bases and J gave up 2 bases; unmatched junction bases: 13. The CDR3 spells CASSPGGWLAPTDTQYF. As DNA, the CDR3 is TGTGCCAGCAGCCCGGGGGGATGGCTAGCGCCCACAGATACGCAGTATTTT.

This chain uses TRBV19 with TRBJ2-3, with 15 bases lining up with TRBD2. With V trimmed by 4 bases and J by 5 bases, 10 bases remained unmatched. The V gene's germline CDR1 is LNHDA and CDR2 SQIVND (reference sequence). The CDR3 length is 18 residues. The CDR3 nucleotides read TGTGCCAGTAGTACCGACAGGACTAGCGGGAGGGCGGGAGATACGCAGTATTTT. This codes for CASSTDRTSGRAGDTQYF.

V usage is TRBV18 and J usage is TRBJ1-1; D may be TRBD1 (6 bases). CDR1 is KGHSH and CDR2 is LQKENI in the germline V gene. The CDR3 covers 15 residues. Trimming shortened V by 3 bases and J by 1 base, and 12 bases separated the two germline ends. CDR3 DNA: TGTGCCAGCTCACCGGTACAGGGCCCGAACACTGAAGCTTTCTTT. Protein product: CASSPVQGPNTEAFF. Variable domain in full (rest from reference TRBV18 and TRBJ1-1): NAGVMQNPRHLVRRRGQEARLRCSPMKGHSHVYWYRQLPEEGLKFMVYLQKENIIDESGMPKERFSAEFPKEGPSILRIQQVVRGDSAAYFCASSPVQGPNTEAFFGQGTRLTVV.

The chain joins TRBV7-9 to TRBJ1-6; 9 positions match TRBD1. CDR1 and CDR2 (germline): SEHNR, FQNEAQ (reference sequence). The CDR3 has 15 residues. Trimming at V came to 5 bases and at J to 4 bases, leaving 3 bases not matched to a gene. The CDR3 coding sequence is TGTGCCAGCAGCCTCGGGACAGGGTATAATTCACCCCTCCACTTT. Its protein is CASSLGTGYNSPLHF.

The sample holds one count of this clone. The gene calls are TRBV7-2 and TRBJ2-7; TRBD2 matches 8 bases. This CDR3 is 15 amino acids long. Looked up from germline, CDR1 is SGHTA and CDR2 is FQGNSA. V dropped 1 base and J dropped 2; count of bases not matched to a gene: 4. CDR3 region: CASSLDRRGAYEQYF. The CDR3 coding sequence is TGTGCCAGCAGCTTAGATAGGCGGGGGGCCTACGAGCAGTACTTC.

The chain joins TRBV10-2 to TRBJ2-2; 8 bases line up with TRBD1. V gave up 11 bases and J gave up 5 bases; unmatched junction bases: 10. The CDR3 length is 14 residues. Germline V CDR1 and CDR2: WSHSY, SAAADI. The CDR3 sequence is CAGQGALGTGELFF. Here the CDR3 DNA reads TGCGCCGGCCAGGGGGCCCTCGGAACCGGGGAGCTGTTTTTT.

V and J are TRBV29-1 and TRBJ1-2; unclear D gene. Trimming took 4 bases from V and 2 from J, leaving 11 bases between them. This CDR3 comprises 13 residues. Per germline, CDR1 SQVTM and CDR2 ANQGSEA. CDR3 nucleotides: TGCAGCGTTGCCCACTACACCAACTATGGCTACACCTTC. As protein: CSVAHYTNYGYTF.

J is TRBJ1-3 and V is TRBV18; the D gene is possibly TRBD1 (5 bases). Germline CDR1 is KGHSH and CDR2 is LQKENI. CDR3 length: 16 amino acids. V dropped 3 bases and J dropped 1 base, with 13 bases sitting between them. The CDR3 spells CASSPADQGSGNTIYF. The CDR3 DNA sequence: TGTGCCAGCTCACCGGCAGATCAGGGTTCTGGAAACACCATATATTTT. Filled out from reference TRBV18 and TRBJ1-3, the complete variable domain reads NAGVMQNPRHLVRRRGQEARLRCSPMKGHSHVYWYRQLPEEGLKFMVYLQKENIIDESGMPKERFSAEFPKEGPSILRIQQVVRGDSAAYFCASSPADQGSGNTIYFGEGSWLTVV.

The CDR3 DNA follows: TGCGCCAGCAGCCACGACACTACAGGGTCACCGTTGGGGTACGAGCAGTACTTC. Amino acids: CASSHDTTGSPLGYEQYF. This chain links TRBV4-1 with TRBJ2-7; D might be TRBD1 (6 bases). Germline V gene data show CDR1 as MGHRA and CDR2 as YSYEKL. This CDR3 spans 18 amino acids. Trimming removed 3 bases at V and 4 bases at J, with 25 bases between.

Worth noting for this clone: The sample contains more than one DNA sequence encoding this CDR3. The chain joins TRBV5-1 to TRBJ1-2, with D perhaps TRBD1 (6 bases). CDR3 length: 13 residues. V lost 3 bases, J lost 2 bases, and 8 bases lay in between. From germline, CDR1 is SGHRS and CDR2 YFSETQ. The CDR3 DNA reads as TGCGCCAGCAGCTCGCAGGGGAACTATGGCTACACCTTC. Encoded protein: CASSSQGNYGYTF.

The chain links TRBV5-5 to TRBJ2-7; D is possibly TRBD2 (6 bases). Germline loops: CDR1 SGHKS, CDR2 YYEKEE (reference sequence). The CDR3 runs 15 residues. The ends were cut back, 3 bases at V and 2 bases at J, with 15 bases in the middle. As DNA, the CDR3 is TGTGCCAGCAGCTCCCAAGGGACTGTGACCTACGAGCAGTACTTC. The encoded protein is CASSSQGTVTYEQYF. Full variable domain (outside the CDR3, taken from reference TRBV5-5 and TRBJ2-7): DAGVTQSPTHLIKTRGQQVTLRCSPISGHKSVSWYQQVLGQGPQFIFQYYEKEERGRGNFPDRFSARQFPNYSSELNVNALLLGDSALYLCASSSQGTVTYEQYFGPGTRLTVT.

This chain joins TRBV10-3 and TRBJ2-1; D remains unclear. CDR1 and CDR2 from the germline V gene are ENHRY and SYGVKD. This CDR3 contains 16 residues. The germline V and J ends were trimmed by 0 bases and 0 bases, with 9 bases remaining between them. The CDR3 DNA is TGTGCCATCAGTGAGTCGTCGACAAACTCCTACAATGAGCAGTTCTTC. This sequence encodes CAISESSTNSYNEQFF.

The V call is TRBV20-1, the J call TRBJ1-2; D is ambiguous. The CDR3 totals 11 residues. Trimming removed 3 bases at V and 4 bases at J, with 6 bases between. Germline lookup yields CDR1 DFQATT and CDR2 SNEGSKA (reference sequence). As DNA, the CDR3 is TGCAGTGCTAGGGACGGCTATGGCTACACCTTC. This encodes CSARDGYGYTF.